This T cell receptor (beta chain) was sequenced in a study of T cell responses to AZD1222 COVID-19 vaccine. About this clone: Antigen unknown.

The assay was immunoSEQ multiplex PCR, and TCRdb's table has in-frame clones only and misses some. The sample holds some 250,000 clones, 90% to 95% seen once. The length of the CDR3 is 14 residues. CDR1 and CDR2 (germline): KGHSH, LQKENI. The ends were cut back, 1 base at V and 2 bases at J, with 5 bases in the middle. Study findings and constraints: The donor cohort was predominantly white British with a female majority, and clonal diversity may have been underestimated. Baseline seropositivity occurred in only six AZD1222 recipients. The peak T cell response came first, and repertoires were sampled only after it. The study reported that nearly half of spike-specific TCRs target unmutated variant regions.

This chain links TRBV18 with TRBJ1-4, with D unclear. The source material was peripheral blood, sampled 28 days after the second AZD1222 dose. The receptor was isolated from an adult who received the AZD1222 COVID-19 vaccine. CDR3 sequence reads: CASSPRDTNEKLFF. DNA of the CDR3: TGTGCCAGCTCACCACGAGACACTAATGAAAAACTGTTTTTT.